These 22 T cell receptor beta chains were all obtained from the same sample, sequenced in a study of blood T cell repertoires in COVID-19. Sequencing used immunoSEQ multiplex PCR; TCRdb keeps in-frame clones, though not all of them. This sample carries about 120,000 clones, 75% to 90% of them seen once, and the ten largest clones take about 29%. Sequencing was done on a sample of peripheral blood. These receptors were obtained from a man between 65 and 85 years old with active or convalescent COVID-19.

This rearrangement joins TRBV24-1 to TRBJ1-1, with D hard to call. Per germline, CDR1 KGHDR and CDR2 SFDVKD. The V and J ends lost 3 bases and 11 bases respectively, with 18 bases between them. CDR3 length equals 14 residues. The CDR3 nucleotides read TGTGCCACCAGTGATCCCGCAATCGCCCAAGAGGCTTTCTTT. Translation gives CATSDPAIAQEAFF.

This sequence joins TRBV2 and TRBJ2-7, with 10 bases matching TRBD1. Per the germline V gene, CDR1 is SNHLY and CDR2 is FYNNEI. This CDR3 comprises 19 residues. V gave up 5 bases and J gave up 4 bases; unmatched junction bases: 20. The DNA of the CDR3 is TGTGCCAGCAGTAGAGCCAGGGACAGGGGTAGGGACCGCAATTACGAGCAGTACTTC. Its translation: CASSRARDRGRDRNYEQYF.

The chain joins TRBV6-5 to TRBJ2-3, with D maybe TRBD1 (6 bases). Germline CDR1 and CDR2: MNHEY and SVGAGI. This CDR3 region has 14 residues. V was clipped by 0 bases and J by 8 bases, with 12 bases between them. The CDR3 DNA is TGTGCCAGCAGTTACTCGTACAGGGACGTTACGCAGTATTTT. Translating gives CASSYSYRDVTQYF.

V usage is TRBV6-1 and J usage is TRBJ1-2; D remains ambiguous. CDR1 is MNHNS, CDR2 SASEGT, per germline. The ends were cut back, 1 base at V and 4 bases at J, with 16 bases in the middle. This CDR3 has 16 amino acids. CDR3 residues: CASSEEGSGISYGYTF. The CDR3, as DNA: TGTGCCAGCAGTGAAGAGGGATCGGGGATTTCCTATGGCTACACCTTC.

Here the CDR3 reads CASSFGTQQGGYTF. CDR3 DNA sequence: TGTGCCAGCAGCTTCGGGACACAGCAAGGTGGCTACACCTTC. The V and J genes are TRBV7-9 and TRBJ1-2, with D maybe TRBD1 (6 bases). Germline V gene lookup returns CDR1 SEHNR and CDR2 FQNEAQ (reference sequence). Trimming took 3 bases from V and 7 from J, leaving 15 bases between them. There are 14 residues in the CDR3.

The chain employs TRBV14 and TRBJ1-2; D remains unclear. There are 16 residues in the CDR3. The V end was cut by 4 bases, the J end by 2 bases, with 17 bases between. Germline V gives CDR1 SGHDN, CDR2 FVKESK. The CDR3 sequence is CASSPTRTPGNYGYTF. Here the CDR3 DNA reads TGTGCCAGCAGCCCTACAAGAACGCCAGGAAACTATGGCTACACCTTC.

The CDR3 nucleotides read TGCGCCAGCAGCTTGGCCGGGACTAGCGGGGCCGGGGAGCAGTTCTTC. The encoded protein is CASSLAGTSGAGEQFF. The V call is TRBV5-1, the J call TRBJ2-1; TRBD2 aligns across 13 bases. The CDR3 is 16 residues long. V dropped 0 bases and J dropped 10; count of bases not matched to a gene: 7. The germline gives CDR1 SGHRS, CDR2 YFSETQ.

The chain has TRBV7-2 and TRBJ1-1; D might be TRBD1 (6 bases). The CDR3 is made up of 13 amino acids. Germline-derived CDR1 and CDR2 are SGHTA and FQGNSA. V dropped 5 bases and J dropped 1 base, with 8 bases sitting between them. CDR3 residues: CASSKGQNTEAFF. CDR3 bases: TGTGCCAGCAGCAAGGGACAGAACACTGAAGCTTTCTTT. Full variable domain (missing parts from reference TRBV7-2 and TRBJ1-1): GAGVSQSPSNKVTEKGKDVELRCDPISGHTALYWYRQSLGQGLEFLIYFQGNSAPDKSGLPSDRFSAERTGGSVSTLTIQRTQQEDSAVYLCASSKGQNTEAFFGQGTRLTVV.

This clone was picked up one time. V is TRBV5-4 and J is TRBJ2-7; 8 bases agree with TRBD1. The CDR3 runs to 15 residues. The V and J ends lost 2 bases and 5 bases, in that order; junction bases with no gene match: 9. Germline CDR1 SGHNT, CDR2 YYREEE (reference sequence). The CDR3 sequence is CASSLSATGEDEQYF. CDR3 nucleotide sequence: TGTGCCAGCAGCTTATCGGCGACAGGGGAAGACGAGCAGTACTTC.

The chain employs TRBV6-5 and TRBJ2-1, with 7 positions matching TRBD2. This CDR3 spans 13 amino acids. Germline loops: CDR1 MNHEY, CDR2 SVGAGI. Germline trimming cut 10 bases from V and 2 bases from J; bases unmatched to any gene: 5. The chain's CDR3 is CATRGDPYNEQFF. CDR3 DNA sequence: TGTGCCACCCGGGGGGACCCCTACAATGAGCAGTTCTTC.

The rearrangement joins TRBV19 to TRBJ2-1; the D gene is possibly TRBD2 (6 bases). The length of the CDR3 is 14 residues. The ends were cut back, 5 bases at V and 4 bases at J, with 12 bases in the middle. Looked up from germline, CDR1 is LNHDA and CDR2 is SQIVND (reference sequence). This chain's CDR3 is CASSLERAYNEQFF. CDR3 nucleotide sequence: TGTGCCAGTAGTCTCGAGCGGGCATACAATGAGCAGTTCTTC.

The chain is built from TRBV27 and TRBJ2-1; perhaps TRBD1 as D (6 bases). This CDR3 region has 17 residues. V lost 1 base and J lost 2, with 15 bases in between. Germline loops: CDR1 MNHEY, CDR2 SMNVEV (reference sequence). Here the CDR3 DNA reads TGTGCCAGCAGTTTATACACGGACAGAGAAACCTACAATGAGCAGTTCTTC. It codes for CASSLYTDRETYNEQFF.

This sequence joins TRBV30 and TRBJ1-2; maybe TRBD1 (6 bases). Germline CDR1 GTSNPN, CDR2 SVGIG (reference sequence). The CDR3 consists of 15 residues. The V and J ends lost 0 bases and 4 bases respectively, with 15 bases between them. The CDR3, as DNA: TGTGCCTGGAGTGTCGGTTCGGGGGGCGGCTATGGCTACACCTTC. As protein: CAWSVGSGGGYGYTF.

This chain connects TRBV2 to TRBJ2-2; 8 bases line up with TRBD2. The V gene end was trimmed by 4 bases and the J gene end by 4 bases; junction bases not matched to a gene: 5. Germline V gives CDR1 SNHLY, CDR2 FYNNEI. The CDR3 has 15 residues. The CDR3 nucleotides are TGTGCCAGCAGTGTTGGGGCGGGAGGCACCGGGGAGCTGTTTTTT. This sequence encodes CASSVGAGGTGELFF.

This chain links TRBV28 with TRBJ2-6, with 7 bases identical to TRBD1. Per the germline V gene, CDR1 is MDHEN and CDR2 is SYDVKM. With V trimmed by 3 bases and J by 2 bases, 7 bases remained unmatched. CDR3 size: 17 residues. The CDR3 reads CASSFPPTGTGANVLTF. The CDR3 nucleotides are TGTGCCAGCAGTTTCCCCCCGACAGGGACTGGGGCCAACGTCCTGACTTTC.

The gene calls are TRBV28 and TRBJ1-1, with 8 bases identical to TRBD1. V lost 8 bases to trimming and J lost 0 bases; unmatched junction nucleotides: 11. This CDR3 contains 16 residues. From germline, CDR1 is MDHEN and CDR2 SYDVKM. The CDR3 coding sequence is TGTGCCAGCCGGTTCACAGGGGGGACTTTGAACACTGAAGCTTTCTTT. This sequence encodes CASRFTGGTLNTEAFF.

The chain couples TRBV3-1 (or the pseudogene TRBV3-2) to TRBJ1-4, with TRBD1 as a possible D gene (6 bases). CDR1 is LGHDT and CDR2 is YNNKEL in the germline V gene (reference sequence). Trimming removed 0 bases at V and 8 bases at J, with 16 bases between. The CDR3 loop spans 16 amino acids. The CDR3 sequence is CASSQEDVAGEEKLFF. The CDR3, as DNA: TGTGCCAGCAGCCAAGAAGACGTGGCAGGGGAGGAAAAACTGTTTTTT.

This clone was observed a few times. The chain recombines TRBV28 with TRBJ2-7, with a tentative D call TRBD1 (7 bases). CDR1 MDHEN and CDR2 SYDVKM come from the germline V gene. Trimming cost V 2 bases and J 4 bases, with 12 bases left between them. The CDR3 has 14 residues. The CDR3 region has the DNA TGTGCCAGCAGTTTAGGAGGGGGCGAATACGAGCAGTACTTC. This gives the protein CASSLGGGEYEQYF.

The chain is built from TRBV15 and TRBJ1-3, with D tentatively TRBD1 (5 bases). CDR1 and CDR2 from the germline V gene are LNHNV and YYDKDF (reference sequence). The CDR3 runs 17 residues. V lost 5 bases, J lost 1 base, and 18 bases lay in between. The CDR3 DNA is TGTGCCACCAGCCGACCCTGGAGTACAGGTTCTGGAAACACCATATATTTT. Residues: CATSRPWSTGSGNTIYF.

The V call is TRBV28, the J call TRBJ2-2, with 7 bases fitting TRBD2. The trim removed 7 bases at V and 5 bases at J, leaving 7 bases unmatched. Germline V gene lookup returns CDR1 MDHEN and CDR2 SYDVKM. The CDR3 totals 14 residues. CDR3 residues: CASIIGRSTGELFF. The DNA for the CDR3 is TGTGCCAGCATAATCGGGAGGTCTACCGGGGAGCTGTTTTTT.

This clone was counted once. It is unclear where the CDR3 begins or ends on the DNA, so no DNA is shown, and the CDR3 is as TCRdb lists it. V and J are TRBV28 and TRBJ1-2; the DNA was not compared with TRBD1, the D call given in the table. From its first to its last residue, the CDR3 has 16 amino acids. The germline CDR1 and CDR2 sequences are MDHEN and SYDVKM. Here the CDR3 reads CASSSSTGPILYGYTF.

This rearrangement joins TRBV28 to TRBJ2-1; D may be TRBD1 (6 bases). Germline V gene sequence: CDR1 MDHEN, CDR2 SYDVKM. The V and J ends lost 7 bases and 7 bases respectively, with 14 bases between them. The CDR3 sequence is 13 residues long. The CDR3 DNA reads TGTGCCAGCACCTCATCCGACAGGAATGAGCAGTTCTTC. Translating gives CASTSSDRNEQFF.